These T cell receptor beta chains were read from a single sample in a study of blood T cell repertoires in COVID-19. Some clones are missing from TCRdb's copy, which holds only in-frame ones; the method was immunoSEQ multiplex PCR. The sample yields roughly 240,000 clones, about 91% seen once. The source material was PBMCs or T cells enriched from blood (not recorded which). The source of these receptors is a woman under 40 with acute COVID-19. Both conserved end residues are part of each CDR3. D genes are given only for firm matches. Clone size appears in some rows only: once, few, many, or a class for an expanded clone.

TRBJ2-3,TRBV5-6,TRBD2,.,TGTGCCAGCAGCTTGCGGACTAGCGGGGGTGTCACAGATACGCAGTATTTT,CASSLRTSGGVTDTQYF
TRBJ2-3,TRBV2,.,.,TGTGCCAGCAGAGAAAATGTAGCAGATACGCAGTATTTT,CASRENVADTQYF
TRBJ1-4,TRBV2,.,few,TGTGCCAGCGGGGGAGGGATGAGTGAAAAACTGTTTTTT,CASGGGMSEKLFF
TRBJ1-2,TRBV19,.,.,TGTGCCAGTAGTATAGCCCCGCGGGGGTATGGCTACACCTTC,CASSIAPRGYGYTF
TRBJ1-2,TRBV6-5,TRBD1,.,TGTGCCAGCAGTTACTCTACGGACAGGGCTGATGGCTACACCTTC,CASSYSTDRADGYTF
TRBJ1-1,TRBV6-1,.,.,TGTGCCAGCAGTGAGGAGGCGTACACTGAAGCTTTCTTT,CASSEEAYTEAFF
TRBJ2-7,TRBV18,TRBD2,.,TGTGCCAGCTCACCGGGACCCCGGGGGGACGAGCAGTACTTC,CASSPGPRGDEQYF
TRBJ2-3,TRBV5-6,TRBD1,.,TGTGCCAGCAGCTTTTGGGACAGGGGGTTTGCGAGCACAGATACGCAGTATTTT,CASSFWDRGFASTDTQYF
TRBJ2-1,TRBV10-1,.,few,TGCGCCAGCAGTGGGAATACAGGGAATGAGCAGTTCTTC,CASSGNTGNEQFF
TRBJ1-2,TRBV30,.,.,TGTGCCTGGACTCCGACTTCTAACTATGGCTACACCTTC,CAWTPTSNYGYTF
TRBJ1-5,TRBV11-2,.,.,TGTGCCAGCAGCGGCCGAGGTATTGGCAATCAGCCCCAGCATTTT,CASSGRGIGNQPQHF
TRBJ2-2,TRBV7-2,TRBD1,.,TGTGCCAGCAGCCAACTGGGGACAGGGAATACTGGGGAGCTGTTTTTT,CASSQLGTGNTGELFF
TRBJ2-3,TRBV11-3,TRBD1,once,TGTGCCAGCAGCTCCCGGACAGGCACAGAGTCTAGCACAGATACGCAGTATTTT,CASSSRTGTESSTDTQYF
TRBJ2-3,TRBV10-2,.,.,TGCGCCAGCAGTCTACCTCCCTTAGATACGCAGTATTTT,CASSLPPLDTQYF
TRBJ1-2,TRBV13,TRBD1,.,TGTGCCAGCAGCTTACCCCAGGACAGGGAGAACTATGGCTACACCTTC,CASSLPQDRENYGYTF
TRBJ2-2,TRBV6-5,TRBD2,.,TGTGCCAGCAGTTACGACCACGGGGGGTTAGGCGGGGAGCTGTTTTTT,CASSYDHGGLGGELFF
TRBJ1-1,TRBV2,TRBD1,.,TGTGCCAGCAGGCGGACAGGGGAGAGCGGTGAAGCTTTCTTT,CASRRTGESGEAFF
TRBJ2-1,TRBV5-6,TRBD2,.,TGTGCCAGCAGCGGAACTAGCGGGGGGTCCAATGAGCAGTTCTTC,CASSGTSGGSNEQFF
TRBJ2-1,TRBV5-1,TRBD1,.,TGCGCCAGCAGCTTAACTACCGGGACAGGGCTCAATGAGCAGTTCTTC,CASSLTTGTGLNEQFF
TRBJ1-1,TRBV7-9,TRBD1,.,TGTGCCAGCAGCTTAGGGGTAGGGGGCTATAACACTGAAGCTTTCTTT,CASSLGVGGYNTEAFF
TRBJ1-6,TRBV3-1/TRBV3-2,.,.,TGTGCCAGCAGCCAAGATGGGGCTCTGGGTTCACCCCTCCACTTT,CASSQDGALGSPLHF